These 10 T cell receptor beta chains came from one sample sequenced in a study of post-analysis software for immune sequencing data. General study findings and limits: With TRBV5-6, TRBV5-1 and TRBV20-1 included, five TRBV segments were more frequent in patients than in controls.

Unique molecular identifiers featured in each of the TCR beta cDNA libraries. TCRdb reprocessed the PCR reads via MiXCR and lists one record per CDR3 protein. The table has hundreds of thousands of distinct CDR3 sequences, around 40% seen once. The antigens for these receptors are not known. The source material was blood. These receptors all come from a girl aged 10 to 17 with multiple sclerosis.

This rearrangement joins TRBV12-3 or TRBV12-4 to TRBJ2-7; 10 nucleotides align to TRBD2. This CDR3 has 15 amino acids. The V gene end was trimmed by 6 bases and the J gene end by 3 bases; junction bases not matched to a gene: 8. The CDR3 reads CASSQSAGGVYEQYF. CDR3 nucleotide sequence: TGTGCCAGCAGCCAATCAGCGGGAGGGGTCTACGAGCAGTACTTC.

The chain links TRBV4-1 to TRBJ1-2; TRBD1 agrees at 9 bases. Germline assignment: CDR1 MGHRA and CDR2 YSYEKL. The CDR3 runs 15 residues. V lost 0 bases to trimming and J lost 3 bases; unmatched junction nucleotides: 2. The CDR3 spells CASSQDRTGDYGYTF. For the CDR3, the DNA is TGCGCCAGCAGCCAAGATAGGACAGGGGACTATGGCTACACCTTC.

This clonotype has just a few counts. This chain links TRBV6-5 with TRBJ1-1, with D unresolved. This CDR3 is 14 amino acids long. Germline V gene lookup returns CDR1 MNHEY and CDR2 SVGAGI. Trimming removed 0 bases at V and 0 bases at J, with 5 bases between. CDR3 protein: CASSYSAVNTEAFF. CDR3 DNA: TGTGCCAGCAGTTACTCGGCGGTGAACACTGAAGCTTTCTTT.

The chain carries TRBV5-1 and TRBJ2-5; D ambiguous. The J call could be wrong; TRBJ2-7 is a better fit for the DNA end. Germline V gene data show CDR1 as SGHRS and CDR2 as YFSETQ. The CDR3 covers 14 residues. CDR3 nucleotide sequence: TGCGCCAGCAGCTTGGGGGCCTTGGACTACGAGCAGTACTTC. Translation: CASSLGALDYEQYF.

This clonotype was seen more than once but under ten times. The rearrangement uses TRBV27 and TRBJ2-5; 7 bases map to TRBD1. In germline, CDR1 is MNHEY, CDR2 SMNVEV (reference sequence). The ends lost 2 bases at V and 2 bases at J; junction bases unmatched: 8. This CDR3 contains 16 residues. The CDR3 nucleotides read TGTGCCAGCAGTTTACTTGACACAGGGGTACAAGAGACCCAGTACTTC. Protein product: CASSLLDTGVQETQYF.

This chain joins TRBV10-3 and TRBJ2-7, with D perhaps TRBD2 (5 bases). Germline V lookup: CDR1 ENHRY, CDR2 SYGVKD. The CDR3 is made up of 14 amino acids. V dropped 4 bases and J dropped 0 bases, with 10 bases sitting between them. This CDR3 reads CAISVAGPSYEQYF. Written as DNA, the CDR3 is TGTGCCATCAGTGTGGCGGGCCCCTCCTACGAGCAGTACTTC.

This clonotype has just one count. The CDR3 region has the DNA TGTGCCAGCAGTTTAAGGGACCTGAACACTGAAGCTTTCTTT. Translated: CASSLRDLNTEAFF. The chain employs TRBV12-3 or TRBV12-4 and TRBJ1-1; TRBD1 is a possible D gene (5 bases). Trimming shortened V by 2 bases and J by 0 bases, and 7 bases separated the two germline ends. This CDR3 contains 14 residues.

The rearrangement joins TRBV6-4 to TRBJ2-3; TRBD2 matches at 9 bases. V dropped 2 bases and J dropped 2; count of bases not matched to a gene: 2. The CDR3 runs to 15 residues. Germline V gene sequence: CDR1 MRHNA, CDR2 SNTAGT. DNA of the CDR3: TGTGCCAGCAGTGACGGCGGGGGGGCCACAGATACGCAGTATTTT. Its translation is CASSDGGGATDTQYF.

The CDR3 reads CSVKGAGGYNEQFF. CDR3 in DNA: TGCAGCGTGAAAGGAGCGGGGGGGTACAATGAGCAGTTCTTC. The gene calls are TRBV29-1 and TRBJ2-1; TRBD2 matches 10 bases. Germline lookup yields CDR1 SQVTM and CDR2 ANQGSEA. CDR3 length: 14 amino acids. Trimming at V came to 6 bases and at J to 4 bases, leaving 6 bases not matched to a gene.

Note on this clonotype: One end of the junction does not line up with germline, which may come from a read error. The rearrangement joins TRBV6-1 to TRBJ2-3, with 7 bases aligning to TRBD2. CDR3 length: 14 residues. Germline values: CDR1 MNHNS, CDR2 SASEGT. The CDR3 nucleotides read TGTGCCACAATAACTAGCGCCCGCACATATACGCAGTATTTT. This encodes CATITSARTYTQYF.